Sequencing of this T cell receptor (beta chain) was carried out in a study of blood T cell repertoires in COVID-19. J was trimmed by 2 bases and V by 5 bases; bases with no gene match: 5. The CDR3 has 14 residues. Germline V gives CDR1 SQVTM, CDR2 ANQGSEA. Clones were read by immunoSEQ multiplex PCR, and TCRdb kept only the in-frame ones, dropping some. The table records some 270,000 clones, 85% to 95% of them present only once. V is TRBV29-1 and J is TRBJ1-3; 8 bases match TRBD1. This receptor was taken from a middle-aged man who had been exposed to COVID-19. Sequenced: PBMCs or T cells enriched from blood (not recorded which). The CDR3 reads CSVLTGEAGNTIYF. CDR3 nucleotide sequence: TGCAGCGTTCTGACAGGGGAAGCTGGAAACACCATATATTTT.